These 13 T cell receptor beta chains were sequenced from one sample in a study of blood T cell repertoires in COVID-19. Using immunoSEQ multiplex PCR, the repertoire was profiled, and TCRdb retains in-frame clones only, with some absent. The sample has approximately 180,000 clones, over 80% seen once; the top ten hold around 7%. The specimen sequenced was peripheral blood. These receptors were collected from a woman between 35 and 50 years old with COVID-19, enrolled during active disease.

This clone was counted a single time. The J gene is TRBJ2-1, the V gene TRBV27; TRBD1 might be the D (6 bases). The V gene's germline CDR1 is MNHEY and CDR2 SMNVEV (reference sequence). The CDR3 sequence is 15 residues long. With 1 base removed from V and 4 bases from J, the gap between germline ends came to 11 bases. Written as DNA, the CDR3 is TGTGCCAGCAGTTTATACCTCCAGGGGTACAATGAGCAGTTCTTC. It specifies CASSLYLQGYNEQFF.

This clone was observed a handful of times. This chain joins TRBV29-1 and TRBJ2-6; 14 bases align to TRBD2. V was pared by 7 bases and J by 4 bases, with 6 bases of the junction left unmatched. The CDR3 extends over 16 amino acids. Per the germline V gene, CDR1 is SQVTM and CDR2 is ANQGSEA. In DNA form, the CDR3 reads TGCAGCGCCCGACTAGCGGGAGGGTCCGGGGCCAACGTCCTGACTTTC. Translating it yields CSARLAGGSGANVLTF.

This chain's CDR3 is CASSQAGLAASDTQYF. CDR3 nucleotides: TGTGCCAGCAGCCAAGCCGGACTAGCGGCTTCAGATACGCAGTATTTT. The chain recombines TRBV3-1 (or the pseudogene TRBV3-2) with TRBJ2-3; TRBD2 aligns across 10 bases. The CDR3 length is 16 residues. CDR1 is LGHDT and CDR2 is YNNKEL in the germline V gene (reference sequence). Losses at the gene ends were 1 base for V and 4 bases for J; bases not matched to a gene: 5.

The J gene is TRBJ1-6, the V gene TRBV7-9; D possibly corresponds to TRBD1 (5 bases). This CDR3 region has 14 residues. V shed 1 base and J shed 9 bases, with 10 bases lying between them. Germline V gene sequence: CDR1 SEHNR, CDR2 FQNEAQ (reference sequence). The chain's CDR3 is CASSLVQGVSPLHF. Written as DNA, the CDR3 is TGTGCCAGCAGCTTAGTGCAGGGTGTTTCACCCCTCCACTTT.

There are a few counts of this clone. The DNA of the CDR3 is TGTGCCAGCAGCCAAGCAGGACAGTCCAGGGCTAACTATGGCTACACCTTC. This encodes CASSQAGQSRANYGYTF. This sequence joins TRBV3-1 (or the pseudogene TRBV3-2) and TRBJ1-2; TRBD1 might be the D (6 bases). CDR3 length equals 17 residues. Trimming shortened V by 1 base and J by 0 bases, and 15 bases separated the two germline ends. Germline CDR1 reads LGHDT; CDR2 reads YNNKEL (reference sequence).

J is TRBJ1-4 and V is TRBV6-5; 10 bases match TRBD1. Germline CDR1 reads MNHEY; CDR2 reads SVGAGI. V lost 7 bases, J lost 5 bases, and 4 bases stayed unmatched. The CDR3 spans 14 residues. For the CDR3, the DNA is TGTGCCAGCATTCGGGACAGGGGCAATGAAAAACTGTTTTTT. Encoded protein: CASIRDRGNEKLFF.

The V gene is TRBV7-9, the J gene TRBJ2-7; the D is unclear. The CDR3 is made up of 13 amino acids. The V gene lost 2 bases and the J gene lost 2 bases, with 7 bases spanning the gap. Looked up from germline, CDR1 is SEHNR and CDR2 is FQNEAQ (reference sequence). CDR3 in amino acids: CASSLSGTYEQYF. CDR3 DNA sequence: TGTGCCAGCAGCTTAAGTGGCACCTACGAGCAGTACTTC.

V gene TRBV25-1 combines with J gene TRBJ1-1; the D is unclear. V was pared by 1 base and J by 11 bases, with 14 bases between. This CDR3 has 13 residues. The germline CDR1 and CDR2 sequences are MGHDK and SYGVNS. The DNA of the CDR3 is TGTGCCAGCAGTGAATTGGGTCATTCGGGGGCTTTCTTT. This codes for CASSELGHSGAFF.

This chain uses TRBV2 with TRBJ2-1, with 14 bases matching TRBD2. This CDR3 spans 17 amino acids. V shed 6 bases and J 1 base; nucleotides not matched to a gene: 5. Germline values: CDR1 SNHLY, CDR2 FYNNEI. In nucleotides, the CDR3 is TGTGCCAGCAGGGGACTAGCGGGGGAGAGGTCCTACAATGAGCAGTTCTTC. The encoded protein is CASRGLAGERSYNEQFF.

J is TRBJ1-3 and V is TRBV6-2 or TRBV6-3; D uncertain. The germline V and J ends were trimmed by 0 bases and 3 bases, with 9 bases remaining between them. The CDR3 has 15 amino acids. The germline V gene has CDR1 MNHEY and CDR2 SVGEGT. Written as DNA, the CDR3 is TGTGCCAGCAGTTACTCGGACTTCGTTGGAAACACCATATATTTT. Protein sequence: CASSYSDFVGNTIYF.

J is TRBJ2-5 and V is TRBV28, with D possibly being TRBD1 (6 bases). Germline CDR1 and CDR2: MDHEN and SYDVKM. The ends were cut back, 6 bases at V and 5 bases at J, with 16 bases in the middle. CDR3 size: 14 residues. CDR3 DNA: TGTGCCAGCAGCCATCAGGGGCTCAGGGAGACCCAGTACTTC. It specifies CASSHQGLRETQYF.

This clone is categorized as medium-sized (0.01 to 0.1%). The rearrangement links TRBV6-6 to TRBJ1-5, with D maybe TRBD1 (6 bases). The germline CDR1 and CDR2 sequences are MNHNY and SVGAGI (reference sequence). The CDR3 contains 12 residues. Between the trimmed V and J ends, which lost 8 bases and 8 bases, there was a span of 13 bases. The CDR3 sequence: CASGDTPEPQHF. Here the CDR3 DNA reads TGTGCCAGCGGGGACACACCAGAGCCCCAGCATTTT.

This chain connects TRBV24-1 to TRBJ2-5, with 14 bases matching TRBD2. The J segment lost 4 bases and the V segment lost 2 bases, leaving 2 bases of the junction unmatched. The CDR3 has 16 residues. The germline V gene has CDR1 KGHDR and CDR2 SFDVKD. CDR3 amino acids: CATSDSGLAGGETQYF. The CDR3 DNA reads as TGTGCCACCAGTGATTCTGGACTAGCGGGAGGAGAGACCCAGTACTTC.